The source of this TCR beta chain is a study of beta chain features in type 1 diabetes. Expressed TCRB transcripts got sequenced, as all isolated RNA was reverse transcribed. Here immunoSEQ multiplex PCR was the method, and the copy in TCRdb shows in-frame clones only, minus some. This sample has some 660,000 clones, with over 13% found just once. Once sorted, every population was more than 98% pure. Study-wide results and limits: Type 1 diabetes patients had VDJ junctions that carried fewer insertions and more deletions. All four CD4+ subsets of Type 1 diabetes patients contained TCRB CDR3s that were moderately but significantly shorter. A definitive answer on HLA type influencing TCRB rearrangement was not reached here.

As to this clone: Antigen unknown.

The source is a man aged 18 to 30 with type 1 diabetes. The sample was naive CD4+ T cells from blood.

For the CDR3, the DNA is TGTGCCAGCTCACCCCCTGGACAGCCGAAAGAGACCCAGTACTTC. The encoded protein is CASSPPGQPKETQYF. J is TRBJ2-5 and V is TRBV18, with D maybe TRBD1 (6 bases). Trimming removed 3 bases from V and 3 bases from J, with 14 bases in between. The CDR3 is 15 residues long. Germline V gives CDR1 KGHSH, CDR2 LQKENI.